A single sample is the source of the 9 T cell receptor beta chains below, sequenced in a study of Ad26.COV2.S vaccination and SARS-CoV-2 variants. Documented treatment: some 20 received Ad26.COV2.S at low or high dose, single or two shots; roughly 5 received placebo; per-sample allocation not given. Sampling happened 63 days after the first vaccine or placebo injection. TCRdb's copy holds only in-frame clones and misses some; the assay was immunoSEQ multiplex PCR. Of around 350,000 clones in the sample, about 85% were seen once. Specimen: peripheral blood, collected in a trial of Ad26.COV2.S vaccine versus placebo. Every receptor here comes from a person between 18 and 60 years old who received the Ad26.COV2.S COVID-19 vaccine or a placebo.

This chain links TRBV4-1 with TRBJ2-4; D is possibly TRBD2 (5 bases). CDR3 length: 14 amino acids. With 5 bases removed from V and 8 bases from J, the gap between germline ends came to 16 bases. Germline V lookup: CDR1 MGHRA, CDR2 YSYEKL. The chain's CDR3 is CASSATLIGDIQYF. DNA for the CDR3: TGCGCCAGCAGCGCTACTCTTATCGGGGACATTCAGTACTTC.

The genes are TRBV7-2 and TRBJ2-7; TRBD2 is a possible D gene (6 bases). The V end was cut by 1 base, the J end by 3 bases, with 10 bases between. The length of the CDR3 is 14 residues. The germline CDR1 and CDR2 sequences are SGHTA and FQGNSA. The DNA of the CDR3 is TGTGCCAGCAGCTTAGGACTAGTTGTCTACGAGCAGTACTTC. Protein: CASSLGLVVYEQYF.

The V gene is TRBV2, the J gene TRBJ1-4, with TRBD1 matching 12 bases. Germline V gene lookup returns CDR1 SNHLY and CDR2 FYNNEI. CDR3 length equals 15 residues. The V segment lost 7 bases and the J segment 8 bases; nucleotides outside the gene matches: 8. The CDR3 region is CASTYGTGGREKLFF. The CDR3 DNA is TGTGCCAGCACGTACGGGACAGGGGGCAGGGAAAAACTGTTTTTT. Together with reference TRBV2 and TRBJ1-4, the CDR3 gives the full variable domain: EPEVTQTPSHQVTQMGQEVILRCVPISNHLYFYWYRQILGQKVEFLVSFYNNEISEKSEIFDDQFSVERPDGSNFTLKIRSTKLEDSAMYFCASTYGTGGREKLFFGSGTQLSVL.

This clone was picked up one time. The CDR3 here is CAWSVRGQPYEQYF. DNA for the CDR3: TGTGCCTGGAGTGTACGGGGACAGCCCTACGAGCAGTACTTC. The J gene is TRBJ2-7, the V gene TRBV30, with TRBD1 matching 7 bases. Germline V lookup: CDR1 GTSNPN, CDR2 SVGIG (reference sequence). The junction had 4 bases not matched to a gene; V was cut back by 0 bases and J by 2 bases. CDR3 size: 14 residues. Complete variable domain (other parts from reference TRBV30 and TRBJ2-7): SQTIHQWPATLVQPVGSPLSLECTVEGTSNPNLYWYRQAAGRGLQLLFYSVGIGQISSEVPQNLSASRPQDRQFILSSKKLLLSDSGFYLCAWSVRGQPYEQYFGPGTRLTVT.

The rearrangement uses TRBV7-2 and TRBJ2-1, with TRBD1 identical over 7 bases. Trimming removed 7 bases from V and 5 bases from J; junction bases left unmatched: 5. The CDR3 is 13 residues long. Germline values: CDR1 SGHTA, CDR2 FQGNSA. The CDR3 sequence is CASTSDRDNEQFF. As DNA, the CDR3 is TGTGCCAGCACCTCTGACAGGGACAATGAGCAGTTCTTC.

This clone appeared a single time. This rearrangement joins TRBV5-1 to TRBJ1-1; tentatively, D is TRBD1 (6 bases). V lost 1 base, J lost 0 bases, and 16 bases lay in between. The germline gives CDR1 SGHRS, CDR2 YFSETQ. The CDR3 is 17 residues long. The CDR3 nucleotides read TGCGCCAGCAGCTTGTTTTTGGGGACACTGATGAACACTGAAGCTTTCTTT. The encoded protein is CASSLFLGTLMNTEAFF.

The chain couples TRBV19 to TRBJ1-2; 8 nucleotides line up with TRBD1. CDR3 size: 14 residues. Per germline, CDR1 LNHDA and CDR2 SQIVND (reference sequence). Trimming removed 6 bases from V and 2 bases from J; junction bases left unmatched: 5. In DNA form, the CDR3 reads TGTGCCAGTAGCGAGGGACAGGTGAACTATGGCTACACCTTC. Protein sequence: CASSEGQVNYGYTF. The entire variable domain, with the rest obtained from reference TRBV19 and TRBJ1-2, is as follows: DGGITQSPKYLFRKEGQNVTLSCEQNLNHDAMYWYRQDPGQGLRLIYYSQIVNDFQKGDIAEGYSVSREKKESFPLTVTSAQKNPTAFYLCASSEGQVNYGYTFGSGTRLTVV.

The chain uses TRBV27 and TRBJ1-5; 8 bases line up with TRBD1. V lost 4 bases, J lost 7 bases, and 21 bases stayed unmatched. Germline CDR1 and CDR2: MNHEY and SMNVEV (reference sequence). The CDR3 runs 19 residues. This CDR3 reads CASSSFGVTGAFSPQPQHF. CDR3 nucleotides: TGTGCCAGCAGTTCCTTTGGGGTGACAGGGGCCTTTAGTCCCCAGCCCCAGCATTTT.

This clone was seen a few times. The chain combines TRBV6-5 with TRBJ2-7, with 8 bases that match TRBD2. Per germline, CDR1 MNHEY and CDR2 SVGAGI. The CDR3 spans 15 residues. V shed 0 bases, J shed 3 bases, and the junction held 4 bases outside the gene matches. DNA of the CDR3: TGTGCCAGCAGTTACTCGTTAGCGGGGCACTACGAGCAGTACTTC. Protein: CASSYSLAGHYEQYF.